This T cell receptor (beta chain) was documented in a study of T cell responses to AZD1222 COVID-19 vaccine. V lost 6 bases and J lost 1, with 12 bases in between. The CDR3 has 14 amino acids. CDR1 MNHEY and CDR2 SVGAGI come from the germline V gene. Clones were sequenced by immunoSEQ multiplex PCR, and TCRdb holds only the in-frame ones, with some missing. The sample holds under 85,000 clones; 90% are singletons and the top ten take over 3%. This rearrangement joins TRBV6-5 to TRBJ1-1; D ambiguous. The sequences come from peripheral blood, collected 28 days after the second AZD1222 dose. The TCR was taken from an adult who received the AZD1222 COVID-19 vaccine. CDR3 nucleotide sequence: TGTGCCAGCAGGACCACAGATAAGAACACTGAAGCTTTCTTT. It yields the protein CASRTTDKNTEAFF.